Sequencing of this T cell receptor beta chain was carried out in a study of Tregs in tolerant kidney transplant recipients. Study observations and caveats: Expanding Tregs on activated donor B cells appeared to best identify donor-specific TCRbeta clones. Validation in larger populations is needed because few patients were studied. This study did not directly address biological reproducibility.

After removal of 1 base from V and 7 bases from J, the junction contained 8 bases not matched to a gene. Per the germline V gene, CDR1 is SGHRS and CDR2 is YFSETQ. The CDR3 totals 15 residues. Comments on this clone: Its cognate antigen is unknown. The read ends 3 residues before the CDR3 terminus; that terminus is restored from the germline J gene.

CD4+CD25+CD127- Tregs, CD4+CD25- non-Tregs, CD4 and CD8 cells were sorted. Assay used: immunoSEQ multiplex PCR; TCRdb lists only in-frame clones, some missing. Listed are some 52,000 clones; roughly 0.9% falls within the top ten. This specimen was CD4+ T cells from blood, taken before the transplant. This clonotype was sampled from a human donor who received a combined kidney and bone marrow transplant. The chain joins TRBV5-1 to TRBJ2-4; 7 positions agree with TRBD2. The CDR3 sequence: CASSLHTTGGNIQYF. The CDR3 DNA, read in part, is TGCGCCAGCAGCTTGCATACCACCGGGGGGAACATT.